This TCR beta chain was recorded in a study of technical replicates of blood from several donors. The data were produced by immunoSEQ multiplex PCR, yet TCRdb's version contains in-frame clones alone and is incomplete. The profile shows about 84,000 clones, nearly 98% of them singletons. CDR1 SEHNR and CDR2 FQNEAQ come from the germline V gene (reference sequence). Trimming removed 5 bases from V and 4 bases from J; junction bases left unmatched: 10. This CDR3 is built from 16 residues. This clonotype originated in a human donor in good health. Sequenced: T cells isolated from PBMCs. V usage is TRBV7-9 and J usage is TRBJ2-3, with 9 bases fitting TRBD2. The CDR3 protein is CASSPTRGGAADTQYF. The CDR3 nucleotides read TGTGCCAGCAGCCCAACTCGCGGGGGGGCCGCAGATACGCAGTATTTT. The full variable domain, in which reference TRBV7-9 and TRBJ2-3 provide the parts outside the CDR3, is DTGVSQNPRHKITKRGQNVTFRCDPISEHNRLYWYRQTLGQGPEFLTYFQNEAQLEKSRLLSDRFSAERPKGSFSTLEIQRTEQGDSAMYLCASSPTRGGAADTQYFGPGTRLTVL.